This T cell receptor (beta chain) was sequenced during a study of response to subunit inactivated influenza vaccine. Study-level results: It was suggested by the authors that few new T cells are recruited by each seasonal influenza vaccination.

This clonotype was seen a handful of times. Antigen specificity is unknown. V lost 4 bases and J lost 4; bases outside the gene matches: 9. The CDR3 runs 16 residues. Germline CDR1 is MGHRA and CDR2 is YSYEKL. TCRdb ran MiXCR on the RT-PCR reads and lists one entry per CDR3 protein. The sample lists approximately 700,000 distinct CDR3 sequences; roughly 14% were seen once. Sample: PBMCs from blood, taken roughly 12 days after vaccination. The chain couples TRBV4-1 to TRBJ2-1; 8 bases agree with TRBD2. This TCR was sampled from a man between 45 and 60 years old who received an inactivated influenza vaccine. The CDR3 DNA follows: TGCGCCAGCAGCCGCGCTGTGGGACTAGAATACAATGAGCAGTTCTTC. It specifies CASSRAVGLEYNEQFF.